This T cell receptor (beta chain) stems from a study of cytomegalovirus exposure and HLA in healthy donors. Primers: 60 Vbeta forward and 13 Jbeta reverse. Assay used: immunoSEQ multiplex PCR; TCRdb lists only in-frame clones, some missing. In the table there are 100,000 to 150,000 clones, 70% to 90% of which are singletons. In germline, CDR1 is MDHEN, CDR2 SYDVKM. V dropped 5 bases and J dropped 3; count of bases not matched to a gene: 13. This CDR3 region has 19 residues. The J gene is TRBJ2-1, the V gene TRBV28; 13 bases are a match to TRBD2. This sequence was found in a man aged 40-55 years in good health and CMV-seronegative. The specimen sequenced was PBMCs. The CDR3 DNA is TGTGCCAGCAGTCCAGGACTAGCGGGGGCCAAACTTTACTACAATGAGCAGTTCTTC. Amino acids: CASSPGLAGAKLYYNEQFF.